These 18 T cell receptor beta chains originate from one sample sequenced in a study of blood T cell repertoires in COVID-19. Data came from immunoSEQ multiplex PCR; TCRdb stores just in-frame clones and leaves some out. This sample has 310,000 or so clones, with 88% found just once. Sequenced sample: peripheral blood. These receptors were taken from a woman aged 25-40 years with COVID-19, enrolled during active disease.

This CDR3 reads CASRWKGGNTEAFF. As DNA, the CDR3 is TGTGCCAGCCGATGGAAAGGGGGGAACACTGAAGCTTTCTTT. The chain combines TRBV7-2 with TRBJ1-1; D is possibly TRBD1 (6 bases). Per germline, CDR1 SGHTA and CDR2 FQGNSA. The germline V and J ends were trimmed by 8 bases and 1 base, with 14 bases remaining between them. The CDR3 extends over 14 amino acids.

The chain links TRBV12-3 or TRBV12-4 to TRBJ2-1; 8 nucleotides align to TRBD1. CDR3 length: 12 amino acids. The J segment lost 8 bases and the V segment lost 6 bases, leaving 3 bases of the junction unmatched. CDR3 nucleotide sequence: TGTGCCAGCAGCGGACAGGGCTATGAGCAGTTCTTC. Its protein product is CASSGQGYEQFF.

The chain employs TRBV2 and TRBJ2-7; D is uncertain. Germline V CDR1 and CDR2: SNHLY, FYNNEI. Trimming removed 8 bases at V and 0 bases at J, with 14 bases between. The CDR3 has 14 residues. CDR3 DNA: TGTGCCAGCCTCTCCGGGTCCAACTCCTACGAGCAGTACTTC. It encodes CASLSGSNSYEQYF. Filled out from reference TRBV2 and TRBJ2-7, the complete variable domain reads EPEVTQTPSHQVTQMGQEVILRCVPISNHLYFYWYRQILGQKVEFLVSFYNNEISEKSEIFDDQFSVERPDGSNFTLKIRSTKLEDSAMYFCASLSGSNSYEQYFGPGTRLTVT.

The CDR3 DNA reads as TGTGCCAGCAGTTTGGCTAGCGGGGTCTACGAGCAGTACTTC. It yields the protein CASSLASGVYEQYF. The rearrangement links TRBV6-2 or TRBV6-3 to TRBJ2-7, with 9 positions matching TRBD2. V lost 4 bases and J lost 3; bases outside the gene matches: 4. CDR3 length: 14 amino acids. In germline, CDR1 is MNHEY, CDR2 SVGEGT.

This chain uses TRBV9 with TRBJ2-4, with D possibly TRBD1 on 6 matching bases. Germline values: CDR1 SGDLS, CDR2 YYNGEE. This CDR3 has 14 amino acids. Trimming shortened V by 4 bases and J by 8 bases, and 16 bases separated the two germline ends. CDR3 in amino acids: CASSRGGTADIQYF. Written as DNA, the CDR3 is TGTGCCAGCAGCAGAGGGGGTACGGCAGACATTCAGTACTTC.

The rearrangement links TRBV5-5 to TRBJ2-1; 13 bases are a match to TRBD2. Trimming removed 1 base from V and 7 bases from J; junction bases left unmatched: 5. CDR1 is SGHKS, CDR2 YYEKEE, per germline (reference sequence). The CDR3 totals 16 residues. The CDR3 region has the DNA TGTGCCAGCAGCTTGTATGGACTAGCGGGAGTTAATGAGCAGTTCTTC. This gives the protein CASSLYGLAGVNEQFF.

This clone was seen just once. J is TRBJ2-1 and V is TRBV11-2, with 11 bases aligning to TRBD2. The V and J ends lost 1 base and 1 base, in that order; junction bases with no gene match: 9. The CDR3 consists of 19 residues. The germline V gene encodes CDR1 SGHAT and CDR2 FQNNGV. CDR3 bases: TGTGCCAGCAGCTTAGGTGTGACTAGCGGGATTGATTCCTACAATGAGCAGTTCTTC. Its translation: CASSLGVTSGIDSYNEQFF.

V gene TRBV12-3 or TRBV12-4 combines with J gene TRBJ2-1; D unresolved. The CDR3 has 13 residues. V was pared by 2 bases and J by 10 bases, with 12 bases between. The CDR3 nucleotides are TGTGCCAGCAGTTTATCCCTGCGAAGAGAGCAGTTCTTC. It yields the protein CASSLSLRREQFF.

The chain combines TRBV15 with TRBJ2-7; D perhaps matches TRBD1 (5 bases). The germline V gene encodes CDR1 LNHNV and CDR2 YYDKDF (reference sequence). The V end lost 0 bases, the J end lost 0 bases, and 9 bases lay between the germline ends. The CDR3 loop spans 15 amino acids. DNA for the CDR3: TGTGCCACCAGCAGAGACAGGGCCTTCTCCTACGAGCAGTACTTC. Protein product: CATSRDRAFSYEQYF.

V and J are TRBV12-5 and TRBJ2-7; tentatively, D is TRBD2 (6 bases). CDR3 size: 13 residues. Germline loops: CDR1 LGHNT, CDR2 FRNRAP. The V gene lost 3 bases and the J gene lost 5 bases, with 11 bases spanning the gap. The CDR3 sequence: CASGFAGNHEQYF. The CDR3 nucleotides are TGTGCTAGTGGTTTTGCGGGGAACCACGAGCAGTACTTC.

The CDR3 here is CASSQVYPREVSNEQYF. The CDR3 bases are TGCGCCAGCAGCCAAGTATACCCGCGGGAGGTGAGCAACGAGCAGTACTTC. The chain combines TRBV4-1 with TRBJ2-7; 8 bases are shared with TRBD2. The germline gives CDR1 MGHRA, CDR2 YSYEKL. After removal of 1 base from V and 5 bases from J, the junction contained 13 bases not matched to a gene. The length of the CDR3 is 17 residues.

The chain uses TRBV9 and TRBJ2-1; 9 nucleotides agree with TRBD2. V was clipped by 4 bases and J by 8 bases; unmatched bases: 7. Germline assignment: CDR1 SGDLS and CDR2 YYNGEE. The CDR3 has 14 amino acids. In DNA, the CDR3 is TGTGCCAGCAGCTTAGGGACTAGCCGGGATGAGCAGTTCTTC. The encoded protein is CASSLGTSRDEQFF.

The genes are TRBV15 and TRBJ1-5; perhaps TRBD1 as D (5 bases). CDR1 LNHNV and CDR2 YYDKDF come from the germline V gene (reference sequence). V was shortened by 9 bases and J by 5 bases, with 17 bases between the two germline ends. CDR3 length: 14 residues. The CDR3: CATAPAGRHQPQHF. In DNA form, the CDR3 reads TGTGCCACTGCCCCCGCAGGGAGGCATCAGCCCCAGCATTTT. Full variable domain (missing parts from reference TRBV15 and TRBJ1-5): DAMVIQNPRYQVTQFGKPVTLSCSQTLNHNVMYWYQQKSSQAPKLLFHYYDKDFNNEADTPDNFQSRRPNTSFCFLDIRSPGLGDTAMYLCATAPAGRHQPQHFGDGTRLSIL.

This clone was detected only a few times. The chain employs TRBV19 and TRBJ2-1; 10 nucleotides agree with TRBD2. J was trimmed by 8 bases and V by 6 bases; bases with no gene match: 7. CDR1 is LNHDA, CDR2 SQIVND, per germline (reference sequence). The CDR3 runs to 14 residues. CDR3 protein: CASSPSGSDDEQFF. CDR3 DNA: TGTGCCAGTAGCCCTAGCGGGAGTGACGATGAGCAGTTCTTC.

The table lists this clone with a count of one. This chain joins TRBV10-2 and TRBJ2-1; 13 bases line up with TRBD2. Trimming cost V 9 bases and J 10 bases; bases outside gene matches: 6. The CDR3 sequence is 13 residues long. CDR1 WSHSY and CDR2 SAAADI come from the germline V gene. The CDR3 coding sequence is TGCGCCAGTCGGACTAGCGGGAGCCGGGAGCAGTTCTTC. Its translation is CASRTSGSREQFF.

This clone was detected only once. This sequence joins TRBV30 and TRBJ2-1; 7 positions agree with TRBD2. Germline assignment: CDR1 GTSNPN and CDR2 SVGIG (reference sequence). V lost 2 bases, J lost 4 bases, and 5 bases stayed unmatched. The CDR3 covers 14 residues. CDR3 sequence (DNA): TGTGCCTGGAGTTCTTGGGGGGGATACAATGAGCAGTTCTTC. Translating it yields CAWSSWGGYNEQFF.

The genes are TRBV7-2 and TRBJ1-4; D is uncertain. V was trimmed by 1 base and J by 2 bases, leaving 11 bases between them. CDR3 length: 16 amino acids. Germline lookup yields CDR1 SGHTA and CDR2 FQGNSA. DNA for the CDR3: TGTGCCAGCAGCTTAGACGGTCCAGGCACTAATGAAAAACTGTTTTTT. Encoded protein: CASSLDGPGTNEKLFF.

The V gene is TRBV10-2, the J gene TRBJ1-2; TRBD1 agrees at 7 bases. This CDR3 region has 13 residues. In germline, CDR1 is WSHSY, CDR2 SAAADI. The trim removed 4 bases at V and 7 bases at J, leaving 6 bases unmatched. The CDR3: CASSGAQGFGYTF. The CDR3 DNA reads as TGCGCCAGCAGTGGGGCACAGGGGTTTGGCTACACCTTC.